The subject of this entry is one T cell receptor (beta chain). What it recognizes is unknown. The primer mix had 60 Vbeta and 13 Jbeta primers. Generated by immunoSEQ multiplex PCR, the TCRdb table keeps only in-frame clones and is missing some. The table has 120,000 to 150,000 clones, 65% to 90% seen once. This specimen belongs to a study of cytomegalovirus exposure and HLA in healthy donors. Study-level information: An earlier analysis identified 120 million or so unique TCR beta sequences in about 179 million T cells. Regarding the study as a whole: Later findings reportedly placed an Asian-associated ancestry cluster below the roughly 730-donor mean for N-insertions.

The CDR3 covers 17 residues. CDR1 and CDR2 from the germline V gene are SGHTA and FQGNSA. Trimming took off 5 bases at V and 2 bases at J, with 22 bases between the two ends. The chain is built from TRBV7-2 and TRBJ2-7, with D perhaps matching TRBD1 (6 bases). The sample was PBMCs. The receptor's source is a woman aged 25 to 39 in good health and CMV-seronegative. The CDR3 loop is CASSRWGRLGTTYEQYF. The CDR3 nucleotides are TGTGCCAGCAGCCGTTGGGGACGGCTCGGGACAACCTACGAGCAGTACTTC.